This TCR beta chain was recorded in a study of OX40 agonist ivuxolimab in advanced cancers. About the study as a whole: Ivuxolimab was an agonistic, fully human IgG2 monoclonal antibody directed against OX40 (CD134), a costimulatory receptor. Of the roughly 51 dose-escalation patients, hepatocellular carcinoma was present in roughly 19, melanoma in around 15, renal cell carcinoma in 9 and head and neck cancer in 9. The dose-escalation cohort was about 83% male with a mean age of about 60 years, ranging from roughly 20 to 85. Patients were allowed to have had prior anti-PD-1, anti-PD-L1 or anti-CTLA-4 therapy, and 40% of the dose-escalation patients had previously received checkpoint inhibitors. The purpose of peripheral TCRbeta sequencing was to test whether ivuxolimab changed TCR sequence diversity and led to clonal T-cell expansion. Intravenous ivuxolimab was administered to patients every 2 weeks at six dose levels: 0.01, 0.1, 0.3, 1.5, 3 and 10 mg/kg. The paper reports the monotherapy dose-escalation portion (N = 52 patients) of the phase I ivuxolimab trial. Partial responses occurred in three dose-escalation patients: two with cutaneous melanoma and one with hepatocellular carcinoma.

Comment on this clone: Its recognized antigen is unknown. Base quality data are lacking; no much larger clone is found one base away.

Patients with autoimmune disease history or receiving systemic immunosuppression were excluded from the trial. Peripheral blood for TCR sequencing was collected from all dose cohorts at baseline, on cycle 4 day 1, and on cycle 7 day 1. The samples were taken from a phase I, first-in-human, multicenter, open-label dose-escalation trial of ivuxolimab. Adults with locally advanced or metastatic melanoma, renal cell, hepatocellular, or head and neck squamous cell carcinoma were enrolled in the trial. Before TCR sequencing, CD4+ T cells and CD8+ T cells from peripheral blood were sorted into separate populations. Genomic DNA was isolated from the sorted cells so that the TCRbeta CDR3 region could be sequenced. The immunoSEQ Assay was used for sequencing of TCRbeta CDR3 regions. Entries here come from immuneACCESS through TCRdb and include only in-frame sequences with V and J called. Some clones fail to appear in such tables; in the studies checked, an unresolved V gene covers under half of the shortfall, and the cause of the remainder is unknown. Within this sample are roughly 97,000 clones, with around 90% of them counted one time only. Roughly 0.77% of the sample lies in the top ten.

Here is what the overall study found, with its caveats: Antigen specificity was not determined for the clonally expanded peripheral T cells. In the 0.1-3.0 mg/kg groups, partial responders were among the patients with the lowest normalized peripheral clonal expansion, particularly in CD8+ T cells. Low levels of normalized T-cell clonal expansion were also seen in some patients who did not respond. After ivuxolimab, expanded clones were on average more numerous among CD8+ T cells than among CD4+ T cells. At doses from 0.1 to 3.0 mg/kg, clonal expansion was seen in both CD4+ and CD8+ blood T cells between baseline and week 6.

Cut back by 6 bases and 0 bases, the V and J ends lie 8 bases apart. The CDR3 holds 13 amino acids from the cysteine to the phenylalanine. The entry retains the CDR3 DNA only, 39 bases that are in frame from base 1. Reading the germline V gene (reference sequence) gives CDR1 WNHNN and CDR2 SYGVQD. The rearranged segments are TRBV10-1 and TRBJ1-1; TRBD1 might be the D gene, on 6 matching bases. The clonotype comes from an adult with an advanced solid tumor such as melanoma, head and neck, liver or kidney cancer. The material was CD4+ or CD8+ T cells sorted from blood, obtained in a trial of the OX40 agonist ivuxolimab. The CDR3 protein: CASRGGMNTEAFF. The nucleotides are TGCGCCAGCAGAGGGGGTATGAACACTGAAGCTTTCTTT.